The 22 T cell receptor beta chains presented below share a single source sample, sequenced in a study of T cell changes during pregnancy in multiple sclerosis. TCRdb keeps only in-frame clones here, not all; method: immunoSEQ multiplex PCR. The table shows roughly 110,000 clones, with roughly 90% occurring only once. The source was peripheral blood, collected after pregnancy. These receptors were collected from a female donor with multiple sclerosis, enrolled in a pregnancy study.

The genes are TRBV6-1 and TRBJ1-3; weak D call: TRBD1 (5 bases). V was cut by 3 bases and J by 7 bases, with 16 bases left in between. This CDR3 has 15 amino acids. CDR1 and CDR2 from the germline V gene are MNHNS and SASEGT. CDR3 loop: CASSEGGRVRNTIYF. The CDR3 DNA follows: TGTGCCAGCAGTGAGGGGGGACGAGTAAGGAACACCATATATTTT.

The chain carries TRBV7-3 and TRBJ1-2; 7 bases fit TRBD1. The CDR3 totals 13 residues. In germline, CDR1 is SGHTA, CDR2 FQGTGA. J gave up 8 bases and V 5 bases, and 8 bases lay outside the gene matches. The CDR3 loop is CASSDTGVGGYTF. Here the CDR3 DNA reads TGTGCCAGCAGCGATACAGGGGTGGGCGGCTACACCTTC. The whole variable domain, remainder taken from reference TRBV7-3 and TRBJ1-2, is GAGVSQTPSNKVTEKGKYVELRCDPISGHTALYWYRQSLGQGPEFLIYFQGTGAADDSGLPNDRFFAVRPEGSVSTLKIQRTERGDSAVYLCASSDTGVGGYTFGSGTRLTVV.

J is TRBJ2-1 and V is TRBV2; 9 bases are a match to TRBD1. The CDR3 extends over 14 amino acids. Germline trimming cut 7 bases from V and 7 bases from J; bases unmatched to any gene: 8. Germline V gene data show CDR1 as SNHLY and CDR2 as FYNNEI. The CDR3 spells CASMGTGRANEQFF. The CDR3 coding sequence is TGTGCCAGCATGGGGACAGGGAGGGCAAATGAGCAGTTCTTC.

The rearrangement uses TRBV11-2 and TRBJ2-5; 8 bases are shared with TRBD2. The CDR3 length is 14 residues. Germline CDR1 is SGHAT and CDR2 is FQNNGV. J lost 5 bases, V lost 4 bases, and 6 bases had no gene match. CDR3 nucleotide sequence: TGTGCCAGCAGCTCCGGGGGGGTCGGGGAGACCCAGTACTTC. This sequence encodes CASSSGGVGETQYF. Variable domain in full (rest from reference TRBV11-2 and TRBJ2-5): EAGVAQSPRYKIIEKRQSVAFWCNPISGHATLYWYQQILGQGPKLLIQFQNNGVVDDSQLPKDRFSAERLKGVDSTLKIQPAKLEDSAVYLCASSSGGVGETQYFGPGTRLLVL.

The CDR3: CASSFRTGGGYTF. The CDR3, as DNA: TGTGCCAGCAGCTTCCGGACAGGGGGTGGCTACACCTTC. The V gene is TRBV5-8, the J gene TRBJ1-2; 10 nucleotides align to TRBD1. CDR1 is SGHTS and CDR2 is YDEGEE in the germline V gene. The junction had 2 bases not matched to a gene; V was cut back by 2 bases and J by 7 bases. The CDR3 sequence is 13 residues long.

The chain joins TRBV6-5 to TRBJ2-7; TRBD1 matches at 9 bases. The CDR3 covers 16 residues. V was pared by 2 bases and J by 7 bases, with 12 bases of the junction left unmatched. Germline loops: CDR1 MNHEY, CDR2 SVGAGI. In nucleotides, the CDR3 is TGTGCCAGCAGTTACGAATACAGGGGGCCGGTTTGGGAGCAGTACTTC. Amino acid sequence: CASSYEYRGPVWEQYF.

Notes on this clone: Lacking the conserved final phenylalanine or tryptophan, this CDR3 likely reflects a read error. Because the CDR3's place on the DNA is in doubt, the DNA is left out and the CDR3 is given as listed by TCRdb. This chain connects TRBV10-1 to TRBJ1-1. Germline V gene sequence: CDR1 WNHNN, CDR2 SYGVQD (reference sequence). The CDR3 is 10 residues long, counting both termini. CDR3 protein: CASSALVKPI.

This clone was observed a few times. The CDR3 is CASSATGLGYNEQFF. CDR3 in DNA: TGTGCCAGCAGTGCAACGGGACTAGGGTACAATGAGCAGTTCTTC. The rearrangement links TRBV28 to TRBJ2-1, with 8 positions matching TRBD2. The V and J ends lost 5 bases and 4 bases, in that order; junction bases with no gene match: 7. Germline lookup yields CDR1 MDHEN and CDR2 SYDVKM. The CDR3 has 15 amino acids.

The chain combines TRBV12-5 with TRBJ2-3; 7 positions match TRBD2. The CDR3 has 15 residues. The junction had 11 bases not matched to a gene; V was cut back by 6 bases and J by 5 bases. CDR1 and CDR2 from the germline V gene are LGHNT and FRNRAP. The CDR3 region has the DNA TGTGCTAGTGGCCTGGGGGGGGTCGGAAAAGATACGCAGTATTTT. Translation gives CASGLGGVGKDTQYF.

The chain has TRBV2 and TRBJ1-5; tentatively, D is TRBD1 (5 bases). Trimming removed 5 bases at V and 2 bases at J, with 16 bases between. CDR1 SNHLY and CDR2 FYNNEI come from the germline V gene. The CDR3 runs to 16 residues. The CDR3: CASSQDIGVGNQPQHF. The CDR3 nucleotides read TGTGCCAGCAGTCAAGACATAGGGGTGGGCAATCAGCCCCAGCATTTT.

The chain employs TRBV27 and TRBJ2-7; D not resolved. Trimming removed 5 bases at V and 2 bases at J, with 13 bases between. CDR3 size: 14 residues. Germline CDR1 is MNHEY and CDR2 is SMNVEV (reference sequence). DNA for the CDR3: TGTGCCAGCAGTCCCCAATGGTTAGCCTACGAGCAGTACTTC. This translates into CASSPQWLAYEQYF.

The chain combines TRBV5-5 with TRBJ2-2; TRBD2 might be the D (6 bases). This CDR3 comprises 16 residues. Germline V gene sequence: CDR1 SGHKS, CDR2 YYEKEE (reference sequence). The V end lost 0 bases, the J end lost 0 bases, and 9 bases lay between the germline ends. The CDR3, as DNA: TGTGCCAGCAGCTTGGAGTGGGGGGCGAACACCGGGGAGCTGTTTTTT. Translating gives CASSLEWGANTGELFF.

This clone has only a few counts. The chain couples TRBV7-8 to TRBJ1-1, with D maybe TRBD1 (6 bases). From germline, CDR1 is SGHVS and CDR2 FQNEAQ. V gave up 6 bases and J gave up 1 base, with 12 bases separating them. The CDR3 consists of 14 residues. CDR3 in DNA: TGTGCCAGCAGATCGGGACAAGCGAACACTGAAGCTTTCTTT. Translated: CASRSGQANTEAFF.

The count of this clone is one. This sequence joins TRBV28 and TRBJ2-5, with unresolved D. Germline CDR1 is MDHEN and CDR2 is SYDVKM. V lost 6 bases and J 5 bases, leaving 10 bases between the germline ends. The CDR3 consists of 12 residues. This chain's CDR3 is CASSSGRETQYF. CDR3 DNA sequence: TGTGCCAGCAGCTCGGGTAGGGAGACCCAGTACTTC.

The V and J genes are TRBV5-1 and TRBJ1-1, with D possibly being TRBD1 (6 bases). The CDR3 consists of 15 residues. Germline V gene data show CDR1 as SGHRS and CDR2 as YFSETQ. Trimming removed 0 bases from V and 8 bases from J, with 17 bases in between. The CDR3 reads CASSLVGAGGREAFF. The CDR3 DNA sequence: TGCGCCAGCAGCTTGGTGGGGGCGGGAGGAAGGGAAGCTTTCTTT.

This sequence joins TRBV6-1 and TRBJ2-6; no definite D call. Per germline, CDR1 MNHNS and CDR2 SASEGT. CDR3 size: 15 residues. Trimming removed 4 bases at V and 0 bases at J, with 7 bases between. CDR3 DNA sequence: TGTGCCAGCAGTGCGAGTTCCTCTGGGGCCAACGTCCTGACTTTC. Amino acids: CASSASSSGANVLTF.

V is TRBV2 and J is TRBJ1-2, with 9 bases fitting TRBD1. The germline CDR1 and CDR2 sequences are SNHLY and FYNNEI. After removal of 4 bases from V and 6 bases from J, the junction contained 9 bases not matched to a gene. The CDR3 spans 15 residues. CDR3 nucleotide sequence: TGTGCCAGCAGTGCTACAGGGGGCTTAACCGATGGCTACACCTTC. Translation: CASSATGGLTDGYTF.

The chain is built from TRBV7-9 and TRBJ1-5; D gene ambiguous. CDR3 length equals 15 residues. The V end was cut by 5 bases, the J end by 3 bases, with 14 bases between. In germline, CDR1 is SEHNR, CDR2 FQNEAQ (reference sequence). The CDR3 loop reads CASSHAQAPNQPQHF. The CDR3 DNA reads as TGTGCCAGCAGCCATGCCCAGGCCCCCAATCAGCCCCAGCATTTT.

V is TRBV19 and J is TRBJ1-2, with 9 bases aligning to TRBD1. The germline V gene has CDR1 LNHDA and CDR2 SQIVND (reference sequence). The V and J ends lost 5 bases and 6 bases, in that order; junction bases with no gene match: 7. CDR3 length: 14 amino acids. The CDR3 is CASSWRTGEHGYTF. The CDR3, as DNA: TGTGCCAGTAGTTGGAGGACAGGGGAACATGGCTACACCTTC. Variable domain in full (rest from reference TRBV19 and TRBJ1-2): DGGITQSPKYLFRKEGQNVTLSCEQNLNHDAMYWYRQDPGQGLRLIYYSQIVNDFQKGDIAEGYSVSREKKESFPLTVTSAQKNPTAFYLCASSWRTGEHGYTFGSGTRLTVV.

Written as DNA, the CDR3 is TGTGCCAGCAGTTACTCTTACGGGGGTGGGGAGCTGTTTTTT. It specifies CASSYSYGGGELFF. The rearrangement uses TRBV6-5 and TRBJ2-2; D is possibly TRBD2 (6 bases). The length of the CDR3 is 14 residues. V dropped 0 bases and J dropped 8 bases, with 10 bases sitting between them. The germline V gene encodes CDR1 MNHEY and CDR2 SVGAGI.

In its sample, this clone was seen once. This CDR3 reads CASTSTLSSYNEQFF. DNA for the CDR3: TGTGCCAGCACCTCGACATTGAGCTCCTACAATGAGCAGTTCTTC. The chain is built from TRBV28 and TRBJ2-1; D uncertain. V dropped 7 bases and J dropped 0 bases, with 13 bases sitting between them. CDR3 length: 15 amino acids. Germline V gene data show CDR1 as MDHEN and CDR2 as SYDVKM.

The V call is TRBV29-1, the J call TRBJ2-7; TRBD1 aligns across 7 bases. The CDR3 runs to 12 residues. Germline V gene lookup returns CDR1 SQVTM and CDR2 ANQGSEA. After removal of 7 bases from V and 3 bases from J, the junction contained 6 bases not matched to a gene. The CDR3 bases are TGCAGCGGCCACAGGGGAATCTACGAGCAGTACTTC. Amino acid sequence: CSGHRGIYEQYF.